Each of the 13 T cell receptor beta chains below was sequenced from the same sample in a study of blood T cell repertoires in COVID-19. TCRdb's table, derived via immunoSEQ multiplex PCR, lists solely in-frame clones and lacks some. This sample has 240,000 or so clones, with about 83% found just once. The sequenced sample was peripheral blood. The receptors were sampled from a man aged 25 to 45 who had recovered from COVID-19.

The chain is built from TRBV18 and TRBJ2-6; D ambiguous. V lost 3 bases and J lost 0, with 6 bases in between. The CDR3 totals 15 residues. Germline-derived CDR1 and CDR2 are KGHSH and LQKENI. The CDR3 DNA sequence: TGTGCCAGCTCACCCGACACCTCTGGGGCCAACGTCCTGACTTTC. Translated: CASSPDTSGANVLTF.

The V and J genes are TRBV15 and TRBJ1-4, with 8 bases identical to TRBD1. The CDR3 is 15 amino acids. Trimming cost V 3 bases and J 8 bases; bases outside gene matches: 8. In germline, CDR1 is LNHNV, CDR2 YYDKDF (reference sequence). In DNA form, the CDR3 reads TGTGCCACCAGCAGGGAGGGGACAGGTGGAGAAAAACTGTTTTTT. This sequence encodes CATSREGTGGEKLFF.

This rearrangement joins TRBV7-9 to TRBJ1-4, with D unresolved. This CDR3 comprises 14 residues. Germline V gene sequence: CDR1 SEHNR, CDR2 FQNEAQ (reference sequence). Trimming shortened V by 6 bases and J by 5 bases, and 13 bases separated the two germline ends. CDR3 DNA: TGTGCCAGCAGACCCGGGTCCCACAATGAAAAACTGTTTTTT. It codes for CASRPGSHNEKLFF.

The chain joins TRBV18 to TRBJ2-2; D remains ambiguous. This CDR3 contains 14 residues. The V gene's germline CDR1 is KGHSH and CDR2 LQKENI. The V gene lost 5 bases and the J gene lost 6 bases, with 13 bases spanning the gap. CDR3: CASSTALAPGELFF. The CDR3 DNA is TGTGCCAGCTCAACAGCACTCGCCCCCGGGGAGCTGTTTTTT.

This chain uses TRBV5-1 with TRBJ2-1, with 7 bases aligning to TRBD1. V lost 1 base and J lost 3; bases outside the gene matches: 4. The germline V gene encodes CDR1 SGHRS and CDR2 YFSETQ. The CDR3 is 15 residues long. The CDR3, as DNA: TGCGCCAGCAGCTTGACCGGGACAGACTACAATGAGCAGTTCTTC. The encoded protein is CASSLTGTDYNEQFF.

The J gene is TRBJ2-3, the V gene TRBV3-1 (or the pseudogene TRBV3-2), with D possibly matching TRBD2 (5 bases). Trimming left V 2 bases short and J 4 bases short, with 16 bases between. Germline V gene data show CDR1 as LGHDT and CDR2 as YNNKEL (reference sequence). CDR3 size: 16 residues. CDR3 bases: TGTGCCAGCAGCCAACCCCGTTCCGAACTAGCAGATACGCAGTATTTT. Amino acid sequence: CASSQPRSELADTQYF.

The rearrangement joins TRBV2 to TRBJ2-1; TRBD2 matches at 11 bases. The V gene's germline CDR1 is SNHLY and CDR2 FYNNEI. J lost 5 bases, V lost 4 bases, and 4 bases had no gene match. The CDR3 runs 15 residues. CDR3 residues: CASSVTSGDNNEQFF. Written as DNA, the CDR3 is TGTGCCAGCAGTGTGACTAGCGGGGACAACAATGAGCAGTTCTTC.

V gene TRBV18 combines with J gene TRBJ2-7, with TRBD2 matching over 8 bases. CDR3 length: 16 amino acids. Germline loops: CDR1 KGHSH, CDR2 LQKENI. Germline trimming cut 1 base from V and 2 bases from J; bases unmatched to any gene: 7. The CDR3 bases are TGTGCCAGCTCACCACTGGGCGGGGGGCGAGCCTACGAGCAGTACTTC. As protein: CASSPLGGGRAYEQYF.

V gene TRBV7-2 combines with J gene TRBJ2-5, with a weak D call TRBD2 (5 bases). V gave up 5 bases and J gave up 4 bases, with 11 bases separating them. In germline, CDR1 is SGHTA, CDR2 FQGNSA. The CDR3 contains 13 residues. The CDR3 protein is CASSGRAGETQYF. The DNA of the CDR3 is TGTGCCAGCAGCGGGCGGGCGGGAGAGACCCAGTACTTC.

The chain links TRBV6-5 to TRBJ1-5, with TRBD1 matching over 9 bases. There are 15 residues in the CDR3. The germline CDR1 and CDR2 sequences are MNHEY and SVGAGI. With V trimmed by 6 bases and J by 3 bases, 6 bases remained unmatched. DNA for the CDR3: TGTGCCAGCAGACCCGGACAGGGGATCAATCAGCCCCAGCATTTT. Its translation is CASRPGQGINQPQHF.

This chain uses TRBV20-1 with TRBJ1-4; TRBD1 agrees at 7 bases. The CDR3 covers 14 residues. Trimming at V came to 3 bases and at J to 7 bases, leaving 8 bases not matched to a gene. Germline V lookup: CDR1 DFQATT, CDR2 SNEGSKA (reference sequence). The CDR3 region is CSASEEQGSEKLFF. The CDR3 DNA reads TGCAGTGCTAGTGAGGAACAGGGGAGTGAAAAACTGTTTTTT.

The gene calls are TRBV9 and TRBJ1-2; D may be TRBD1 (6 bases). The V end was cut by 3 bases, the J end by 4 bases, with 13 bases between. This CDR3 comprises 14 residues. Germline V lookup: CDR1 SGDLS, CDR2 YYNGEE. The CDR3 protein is CASSAPQGTYGYTF. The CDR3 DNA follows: TGTGCCAGCAGCGCCCCACAGGGTACCTATGGCTACACCTTC.

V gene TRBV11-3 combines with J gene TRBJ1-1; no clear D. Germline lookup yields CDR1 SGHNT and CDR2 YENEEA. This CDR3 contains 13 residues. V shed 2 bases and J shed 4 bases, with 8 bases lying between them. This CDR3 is CASSLNAATEAFF. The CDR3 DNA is TGTGCCAGCAGCTTAAACGCGGCCACTGAAGCTTTCTTT.